The 16 T cell receptor beta chains reported below all come from one sample, sequenced in a study of CXCR3-negative and CXCR3-positive naive CD8 T cells. With UMI labels, 5' RACE was used to prepare the TRB cDNA libraries. Following a re-call of the 5' RACE reads, TCRdb has one entry per CDR3 protein and lacks DNA. The table counts 150,000 or so distinct CDR3 sequences; less than 0.3% lies in the top ten. The sequencing input was naive CXCR3- CD8+ T cells from blood. Subset described: CD45RO-CCR7+CD27+CD95- naive CD8+ T cells lacking CXCR3 (TNR3-). The receptors were gathered from a human donor in good health. Some clones in this sample may be carry-over from other donors' samples.

The V gene is TRBV29-1, the J gene TRBJ2-7; TCRdb names TRBD1, which stays unverified in the absence of DNA. This CDR3 spans 13 amino acids. Germline V CDR1 and CDR2: SQVTM, ANQGSEA. The chain's CDR3 is CSVEWTGGLEQYF.

The chain has TRBV12-3 or TRBV12-4 and TRBJ1-1; TCRdb's assignment of TRBD1 cannot be checked, as there is no DNA. The CDR3 is 18 amino acids. This chain's CDR3 is CASSLSPDRALRVTEAFF.

The V call is TRBV30, the J call TRBJ1-2. The CDR3 consists of 13 residues. CDR1 is GTSNPN and CDR2 is SVGIG in the germline V gene (reference sequence). CDR3 loop: CAWSVHPVDGYTF.

The J gene is TRBJ2-7, the V gene TRBV4-1. CDR1 and CDR2 (germline): MGHRA, YSYEKL. The CDR3 runs to 15 residues. The CDR3 sequence is CASSQGDRSSYEQYF.

V gene TRBV5-8 combines with J gene TRBJ1-3; TCRdb designates TRBD1, a call that cannot be tested without DNA. The V gene's germline CDR1 is SGHTS and CDR2 YDEGEE. The CDR3 has 15 amino acids. The CDR3 reads CASSLRLQGRNTIYF.

V usage is TRBV7-2 and J usage is TRBJ1-2. The CDR3 is made up of 15 amino acids. Germline CDR1 is SGHTA and CDR2 is FQGNSA. This CDR3 reads CASSLGQGLAYGYTF.

This rearrangement joins TRBV4-1 to TRBJ2-7; the TCRdb call, TRBD1, lacks DNA for checking. Germline V gene data show CDR1 as MGHRA and CDR2 as YSYEKL. The CDR3 length is 15 residues. This CDR3 is CASSQETGRYYEQYF.

The rearrangement joins TRBV5-5 to TRBJ2-3; TCRdb's D gene call, TRBD1, goes unchecked for lack of DNA. Germline V gene sequence: CDR1 SGHKS, CDR2 YYEKEE (reference sequence). The CDR3 extends over 16 amino acids. The CDR3 reads CASSGELGAFLLTQYF.

The chain uses TRBV4-1 and TRBJ2-6. This CDR3 region has 17 residues. Germline V gene data show CDR1 as MGHRA and CDR2 as YSYEKL. CDR3 region: CASSQDGEFSGANVLTF.

This chain uses TRBV28 with TRBJ2-6. Germline CDR1 and CDR2: MDHEN and SYDVKM. The CDR3 totals 14 residues. The chain's CDR3 is CASSLYSGANVLTF.

This chain uses TRBV5-4 with TRBJ2-5; there is no DNA to check the TCRdb D call of TRBD2. Germline V gene data show CDR1 as SGHNT and CDR2 as YYREEE (reference sequence). This CDR3 has 15 amino acids. CDR3 region: CASSPGLAGAETQYF.

The chain employs TRBV12-3 or TRBV12-4 and TRBJ1-5. CDR3 length: 19 amino acids. CDR3 in amino acids: CASSHALWSGQYSNQPQHF.

This chain connects TRBV6-2 or TRBV6-3 to TRBJ1-1; the TCRdb call, TRBD1, lacks DNA for checking. This CDR3 comprises 17 residues. Germline assignment: CDR1 MNHEY and CDR2 SVGEGT. CDR3: CASSYDEQGVEDTEAFF.

The rearrangement links TRBV29-1 to TRBJ1-1; the D call from TCRdb, TRBD1, cannot be confirmed without DNA. From germline, CDR1 is SQVTM and CDR2 ANQGSEA. CDR3 size: 12 residues. The CDR3 region is CSVVQGGTEAFF.

The V call is TRBV15, the J call TRBJ2-1; TCRdb picks TRBD2, but there is no DNA to check that call. The CDR3 sequence is 13 residues long. Per the germline V gene, CDR1 is LNHNV and CDR2 is YYDKDF (reference sequence). The CDR3 sequence is CATSRSSGNEQFF.

The V call is TRBV7-6, the J call TRBJ2-7; TCRdb returns TRBD1, unconfirmable since there is no DNA. Germline CDR1 reads SGHVS; CDR2 reads FNYEAQ. This CDR3 has 15 residues. The CDR3 is CASSWAAGQSYEQYF.